This T cell receptor (beta chain) was captured in a study of T cell changes during pregnancy in multiple sclerosis. The V end lost 7 bases, the J end lost 0 bases, and 10 bases lay between the germline ends. The CDR3 contains 14 residues. Germline-derived CDR1 and CDR2 are MNHNS and SASEGT. TCRdb's table, derived via immunoSEQ multiplex PCR, lists solely in-frame clones and lacks some. The sample yields fewer than 60,000 clones, approximately 90% seen once. This clonotype originated in a female donor in good health, enrolled as a control in a pregnancy study. Sequenced material: peripheral blood, taken after pregnancy. The J gene is TRBJ1-5, the V gene TRBV6-1; no clear D gene. CDR3 DNA sequence: TGTGCCAGCATCCCGCCCTATAGCAATCAGCCCCAGCATTTT. This translates into CASIPPYSNQPQHF.